This T cell receptor beta chain was identified in a study of CD8 T cells in Susac syndrome. Background on the study: The sequenced Susac syndrome patients comprised 5 or 6 with active disease and fewer than ten in remission.

The RNA, 0.5 to 1 ug, was put through reverse transcription using random hexamers. TCRdb passed the immunoSEQ multiplex PCR reads through MiXCR, listing each CDR3 protein once. The table includes over 100,000 distinct CDR3 sequences, about 94% detected once. The germline V and J ends were trimmed by 2 bases and 6 bases, with 14 bases remaining between them. The CDR3 extends over 15 amino acids. CDR1 is SGHVS, CDR2 FQNEAQ, per germline. Overall study results and limits: The total CD8+ repertoires yielded fewer than 20 Susac-specific public clones and the CD8+ TEMRA repertoires yielded about five.

For this clonotype: The antigen is not known.

J is TRBJ2-4 and V is TRBV7-8, with D perhaps given as TRBD1 or TRBD2 (5 bases each). This sequence originates from a human donor with Susac syndrome. The specimen sequenced was CD8+ T cells from PBMCs. Here the CDR3 reads CASSLYGTPGNIQYF. Here the CDR3 DNA reads TGTGCCAGCAGCTTATATGGGACCCCAGGAAACATTCAGTACTTC.